This T cell receptor beta chain was recorded in a study of T cell changes during pregnancy in multiple sclerosis. The germline V gene has CDR1 LNHDA and CDR2 SQIVND (reference sequence). Trimming removed 5 bases at V and 16 bases at J, with 18 bases between. The CDR3 contains 13 residues. Measured with immunoSEQ multiplex PCR; TCRdb has only the in-frame clones, and not every one. In the table there are about 35,000 clones, roughly nine tenths of which are singletons. Sequences were derived from CD4+ T cells from peripheral blood mononuclear cells, sampled after pregnancy. This TCR came from a female donor in good health, enrolled as a control in a pregnancy study. The rearrangement uses TRBV19 and TRBJ1-6; perhaps TRBD1 as D (6 bases). The CDR3: CASSESDSRSLHF. The DNA for the CDR3 is TGTGCCAGTAGTGAATCGGACAGCCGATCTCTCCACTTT.